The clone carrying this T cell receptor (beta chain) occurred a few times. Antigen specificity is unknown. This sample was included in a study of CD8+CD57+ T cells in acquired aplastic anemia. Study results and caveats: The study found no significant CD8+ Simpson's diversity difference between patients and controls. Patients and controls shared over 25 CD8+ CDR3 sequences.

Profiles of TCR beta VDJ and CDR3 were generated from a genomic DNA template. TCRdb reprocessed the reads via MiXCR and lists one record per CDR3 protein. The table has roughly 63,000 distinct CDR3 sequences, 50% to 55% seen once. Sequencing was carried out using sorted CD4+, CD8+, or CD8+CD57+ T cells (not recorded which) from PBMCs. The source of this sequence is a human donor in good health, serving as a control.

The CDR3, as DNA: TGCAGTGCTCCGACCGGGACAGGGACCAATGAGCAGTTCTTC. Amino acids: CSAPTGTGTNEQFF. The V and J genes are TRBV20-1 and TRBJ2-1; 9 bases align to TRBD1. The CDR3 extends over 14 amino acids. Germline V CDR1 and CDR2: DFQATT, SNEGSKA (reference sequence). Trimming cost V 5 bases and J 6 bases; bases outside gene matches: 8.